The sequence of this T cell receptor (beta chain) was determined in a study of cytomegalovirus exposure and HLA in healthy donors. Overall study context: As an earlier analysis found, about 200 million T cells yielded about 120 million unique TCR beta sequences.

The CDR3 length is 18 residues. With 4 bases clipped from V and 7 bases from J, the junction kept 11 bases outside the gene matches. Germline assignment: CDR1 SGHNT and CDR2 YYREEE (reference sequence). With 60 Vbeta and 13 Jbeta primers, the PCR was carried out. Original methodology: A later analysis tallied about 80 million unique TCR beta chains, 9.5 million to 14 million of them shared. The protocol was immunoSEQ multiplex PCR, while the TCRdb copy is restricted to in-frame clones and leaves out a portion. That table furnishes V, J and clone size, whereas the DNA furnished D and trimming. The sample carries some 96,000 clones, 64% recorded once. This clone appeared a few times.

The gene calls are TRBV5-4 and TRBJ2-1; TRBD2 agrees at 16 bases. The sample consisted of PBMCs. The receptor was isolated from a man aged 55 to 70 in good health and CMV-seronegative. Here the CDR3 reads CASSPPGLAGGQGNEQFF. The CDR3 DNA is TGTGCCAGCAGCCCACCGGGACTAGCGGGGGGGCAGGGAAATGAGCAGTTCTTC.